This T cell receptor beta chain was identified during a study of lymphopenia after photon versus proton radiotherapy. Whole-study results and caveats: Only patients who died were analyzed for survival; proton advantage is unproven.

Sequencing was performed with immunoSEQ multiplex PCR; in TCRdb, only in-frame clones are kept and a portion is missing. This table has approximately 21,000 clones, less than 85% appearing once. The CDR3 is 16 residues long. Germline V gives CDR1 SGHVS, CDR2 FQNEAQ. This clone was recorded only once. Its specificity is unknown. Specimen: peripheral blood, collected from a patient treated with photon-based radiotherapy. The TCR was taken from a man between 60 and 70 years old with pancreatic cancer. The chain links TRBV7-8 to TRBJ2-5; 10 bases are a match to TRBD2. The assigned J gene may be wrong: the sequence end matches TRBJ2-7 better. CDR3 protein: CASSTELAGPGYEQYF. CDR3 DNA sequence: TGTGCCAGCAGCACCGAACTAGCGGGACCCGGGTACGAGCAGTACTTC.